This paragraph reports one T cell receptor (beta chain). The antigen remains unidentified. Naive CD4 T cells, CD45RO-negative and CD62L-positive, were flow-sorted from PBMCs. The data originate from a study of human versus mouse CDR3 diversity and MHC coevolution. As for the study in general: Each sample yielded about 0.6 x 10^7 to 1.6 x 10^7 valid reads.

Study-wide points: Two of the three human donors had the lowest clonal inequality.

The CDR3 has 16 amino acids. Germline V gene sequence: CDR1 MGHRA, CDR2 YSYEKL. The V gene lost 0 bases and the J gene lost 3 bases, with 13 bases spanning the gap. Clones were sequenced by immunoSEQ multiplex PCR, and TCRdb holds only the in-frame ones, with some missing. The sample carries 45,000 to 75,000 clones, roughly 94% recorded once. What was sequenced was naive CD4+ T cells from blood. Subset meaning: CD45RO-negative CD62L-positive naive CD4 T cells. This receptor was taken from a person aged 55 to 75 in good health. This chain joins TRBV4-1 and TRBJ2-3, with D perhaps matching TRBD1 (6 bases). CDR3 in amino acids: CASSQEGAGATDTQYF. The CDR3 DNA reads TGCGCCAGCAGCCAAGAAGGCGCAGGGGCAACAGATACGCAGTATTTT.